The 27 T cell receptor beta chains given below trace back to one sample, sequenced in a study of shared clonotypes between healthy human individuals. Clones were read by immunoSEQ multiplex PCR, and TCRdb kept only the in-frame ones, dropping some. The sample lists some 2.1 million clones; 95% were seen once. The sample was naive CD4+ T cells sorted from blood. Subset defined: CD45RA+ positively selected. The receptors were sampled from a man between 18 and 35 years old in good health.

This chain connects TRBV18 to TRBJ1-2, with D tentatively TRBD1 (5 bases). Germline V lookup: CDR1 KGHSH, CDR2 LQKENI. The CDR3 is 15 residues long. The V gene lost 6 bases and the J gene lost 1 base, with 15 bases spanning the gap. CDR3 DNA sequence: TGTGCCAGCTCTCAAGGGGCATCAGTTAACTATGGCTACACCTTC. It encodes CASSQGASVNYGYTF.

This chain connects TRBV30 to TRBJ2-1; D may be TRBD1 (6 bases). This CDR3 is 16 amino acids long. Looked up from germline, CDR1 is GTSNPN and CDR2 is SVGIG (reference sequence). Trimming cost V 2 bases and J 4 bases, with 18 bases left between them. The CDR3 nucleotides are TGTGCCTGGAGTCGCGTCGGGCAGGGGATATACAATGAGCAGTTCTTC. Residues: CAWSRVGQGIYNEQFF. Supplemented by reference TRBV30 and TRBJ2-1, the full variable domain reads SQTIHQWPATLVQPVGSPLSLECTVEGTSNPNLYWYRQAAGRGLQLLFYSVGIGQISSEVPQNLSASRPQDRQFILSSKKLLLSDSGFYLCAWSRVGQGIYNEQFFGPGTRLTVL.

The rearrangement uses TRBV13 and TRBJ1-2; D uncertain. CDR1 is PRHDT and CDR2 is FYEKMQ in the germline V gene (reference sequence). The CDR3 extends over 15 amino acids. Trimming pared 5 bases from V and 1 base from J, leaving 14 bases between. Here the CDR3 DNA reads TGTGCCAGCAGCGAAGAGGCTTTCGGTAACTATGGCTACACCTTC. This sequence encodes CASSEEAFGNYGYTF.

The chain couples TRBV5-4 to TRBJ2-7, with D hard to call. V was cut by 0 bases and J by 3 bases, with 10 bases left in between. Germline V gene sequence: CDR1 SGHNT, CDR2 YYREEE (reference sequence). The CDR3 has 14 amino acids. This CDR3 is CASSLDLHRYEQYF. The CDR3 DNA follows: TGTGCCAGCAGCTTGGACCTACACCGCTACGAGCAGTACTTC.

The CDR3 DNA reads TGTGCCAGCTCCGGGGGACCTAGCGGAACCTACGAGCAGTACTTC. As protein: CASSGGPSGTYEQYF. V and J are TRBV18 and TRBJ2-7; 7 bases are shared with TRBD2. The germline V gene encodes CDR1 KGHSH and CDR2 LQKENI. The CDR3 loop spans 15 amino acids. The J segment lost 2 bases and the V segment lost 6 bases, leaving 10 bases of the junction unmatched.

With regard to this clone: It is likely a read error, because the conserved phenylalanine at the end of the CDR3 is missing. The DNA is omitted, as the CDR3 cannot be located on it reliably, and the CDR3 follows TCRdb's listing. J is TRBJ1-5 and V is TRBV30. The CDR3 spans 8 amino acids, including both terminal residues. Germline V gene sequence: CDR1 GTSNPN, CDR2 SVGIG (reference sequence). CDR3 region: CAWGRAGM.

This chain connects TRBV10-3 to TRBJ1-4; TRBD1 agrees at 8 bases. V gave up 6 bases and J gave up 7 bases; unmatched junction bases: 4. CDR1 and CDR2 from the germline V gene are ENHRY and SYGVKD. The CDR3 contains 13 residues. The CDR3 protein is CAISPDRAEKLFF. CDR3 DNA sequence: TGTGCCATCAGCCCGGACAGGGCTGAAAAACTGTTTTTT.

V is TRBV27 and J is TRBJ1-2; D unclear. Germline V lookup: CDR1 MNHEY, CDR2 SMNVEV (reference sequence). Trimming pared 2 bases from V and 2 bases from J, leaving 12 bases between. CDR3 length equals 15 residues. The CDR3: CASSLGASGNYGYTF. The CDR3 DNA reads TGTGCCAGCAGTTTAGGTGCCAGCGGGAACTATGGCTACACCTTC.

The V gene is TRBV7-9, the J gene TRBJ2-7, with TRBD1 matching over 7 bases. Germline trimming cut 5 bases from V and 2 bases from J; bases unmatched to any gene: 6. CDR1 and CDR2 (germline): SEHNR, FQNEAQ (reference sequence). The CDR3 is 14 amino acids. As DNA, the CDR3 is TGTGCCAGCAGCCATACAGACAGGGCCTACGAGCAGTACTTC. It yields the protein CASSHTDRAYEQYF.

V and J are TRBV10-1 and TRBJ1-1; 10 bases are shared with TRBD1. The germline gives CDR1 WNHNN, CDR2 SYGVQD (reference sequence). Trimming cost V 6 bases and J 4 bases; bases outside gene matches: 8. The CDR3 is made up of 15 amino acids. CDR3: CASSPSGQGPTEAFF. The CDR3 DNA is TGCGCCAGCAGCCCTTCGGGACAGGGGCCCACTGAAGCTTTCTTT.

The chain uses TRBV28 and TRBJ2-7; D unresolved. CDR1 and CDR2 from the germline V gene are MDHEN and SYDVKM. The V end lost 4 bases, the J end lost 6 bases, and 10 bases lay between the germline ends. The CDR3 has 12 amino acids. This CDR3 reads CASSSSPVEQYF. As DNA, the CDR3 is TGTGCCAGCAGTTCCTCCCCAGTCGAGCAGTACTTC.

The chain joins TRBV11-3 to TRBJ2-3; 11 bases are a match to TRBD1. J gave up 3 bases and V 5 bases, and 7 bases lay outside the gene matches. Germline V gene sequence: CDR1 SGHNT, CDR2 YENEEA. This CDR3 is built from 16 residues. In DNA form, the CDR3 reads TGTGCCAGCAGCAGGACAGGGGGCAGTCCAACAGATACGCAGTATTTT. Its protein product is CASSRTGGSPTDTQYF.

The V gene is TRBV6-6, the J gene TRBJ1-1, with unresolved D. With 4 bases removed from V and 11 bases from J, the gap between germline ends came to 14 bases. This CDR3 is built from 12 residues. Germline CDR1 and CDR2: MNHNY and SVGAGI (reference sequence). The CDR3 reads CASSWADVRAFF. The CDR3 DNA reads TGTGCCAGCAGTTGGGCGGACGTGAGGGCTTTCTTT.

J is TRBJ2-1 and V is TRBV11-3; 14 positions match TRBD2. CDR1 and CDR2 from the germline V gene are SGHNT and YENEEA. The CDR3 is 17 amino acids. The V gene end was trimmed by 5 bases and the J gene end by 5 bases; junction bases not matched to a gene: 8. The CDR3 nucleotides are TGTGCCAGCAGCCCACCCGGGACTAGCGGGGGTAACAATGAGCAGTTCTTC. It translates to CASSPPGTSGGNNEQFF.

The V call is TRBV7-2, the J call TRBJ2-2; TRBD2 matches 8 bases. In germline, CDR1 is SGHTA, CDR2 FQGNSA. With V trimmed by 5 bases and J by 6 bases, 11 bases remained unmatched. The CDR3 sequence is 16 residues long. In nucleotides, the CDR3 is TGTGCCAGCAGCCAAAGCGGGGGCCCGGGGTCCGGGGAGCTGTTTTTT. Residues: CASSQSGGPGSGELFF.

The V and J genes are TRBV7-9 and TRBJ1-2, with D possibly being TRBD1 (5 bases). CDR3 size: 14 residues. The ends were cut back, 4 bases at V and 1 base at J, with 10 bases in the middle. Germline V gene data show CDR1 as SEHNR and CDR2 as FQNEAQ (reference sequence). The CDR3 spells CASSSWTSNYGYTF. CDR3 sequence (DNA): TGTGCCAGCAGCTCCTGGACAAGTAACTATGGCTACACCTTC.

This chain joins TRBV6-5 and TRBJ2-7; 10 bases line up with TRBD2. The CDR3 consists of 15 residues. The V segment lost 4 bases and the J segment 1 base; nucleotides outside the gene matches: 4. The germline V gene has CDR1 MNHEY and CDR2 SVGAGI. The CDR3 region is CASSSTSGQSYEQYF. The CDR3 DNA follows: TGTGCCAGCAGTTCGACTAGCGGGCAGTCCTACGAGCAGTACTTC.

This chain uses TRBV7-9 with TRBJ2-7, with no clear D. The CDR3 has 11 amino acids. Germline loops: CDR1 SEHNR, CDR2 FQNEAQ (reference sequence). V was trimmed by 2 bases and J by 6 bases, leaving 5 bases between them. CDR3 residues: CASSLYTEQYF. CDR3 sequence (DNA): TGTGCCAGCAGCTTATATACCGAGCAGTACTTC.

The genes are TRBV15 and TRBJ2-1; D might be TRBD2 (6 bases). The V end lost 0 bases, the J end lost 0 bases, and 9 bases lay between the germline ends. Germline CDR1 LNHNV, CDR2 YYDKDF (reference sequence). The CDR3 has 16 residues. CDR3 loop: CATSREGGVSYNEQFF. CDR3 DNA: TGTGCCACCAGCAGAGAGGGCGGGGTCTCCTACAATGAGCAGTTCTTC.

The CDR3 loop reads CSVGVGNEQFF. The CDR3 nucleotides read TGCAGCGTTGGGGTAGGCAATGAGCAGTTCTTC. The chain carries TRBV29-1 and TRBJ2-1; D remains ambiguous. Germline CDR1 SQVTM, CDR2 ANQGSEA. The length of the CDR3 is 11 residues. Trimming pared 4 bases from V and 6 bases from J, leaving 7 bases between.

As concerns this clone: Other DNA sequences from this sample encode an identical CDR3 as well. The rearrangement joins TRBV11-2 to TRBJ1-1, with D unclear. The length of the CDR3 is 13 residues. Trimming took off 1 base at V and 1 base at J, with 4 bases between the two ends. Germline lookup yields CDR1 SGHAT and CDR2 FQNNGV. CDR3 region: CASSLVRNTEAFF. CDR3 nucleotides: TGTGCCAGCAGCTTAGTCAGGAACACTGAAGCTTTCTTT.

The chain recombines TRBV9 with TRBJ2-2; D call uncertain. From germline, CDR1 is SGDLS and CDR2 YYNGEE. V gave up 1 base and J gave up 1 base, with 8 bases separating them. The CDR3 sequence is 15 residues long. The CDR3 sequence is CASSVLLENTGELFF. Written as DNA, the CDR3 is TGTGCCAGCAGCGTACTACTGGAGAACACCGGGGAGCTGTTTTTT.

V gene TRBV29-1 combines with J gene TRBJ2-5; TRBD2 matches at 7 bases. CDR3 length: 12 amino acids. J lost 3 bases, V lost 6 bases, and 4 bases had no gene match. Germline V gene data show CDR1 as SQVTM and CDR2 as ANQGSEA. CDR3 DNA: TGCAGCGTATGGGGGAGGGAAGAGACCCAGTACTTC. Protein product: CSVWGREETQYF.

The V gene is TRBV6-6, the J gene TRBJ1-5; 8 bases line up with TRBD1. The CDR3 totals 16 residues. CDR1 MNHNY and CDR2 SVGAGI come from the germline V gene (reference sequence). V lost 4 bases, J lost 4 bases, and 9 bases stayed unmatched. The CDR3 DNA follows: TGTGCCAGCAGTTCGTCGGACAGGGCAGTAAATCAGCCCCAGCATTTT. It encodes CASSSSDRAVNQPQHF.

This chain uses TRBV6-5 with TRBJ2-7, with D hard to call. Germline CDR1 and CDR2: MNHEY and SVGAGI. This CDR3 comprises 13 residues. V lost 6 bases and J 4 bases, leaving 13 bases between the germline ends. This CDR3 is CASREGTRYEQYF. The CDR3 DNA follows: TGTGCCAGCAGGGAAGGAACAAGGTACGAGCAGTACTTC.

This clone has more than one count but fewer than ten. The V and J genes are TRBV4-1 and TRBJ1-6, with D unclear. The V and J ends lost 4 bases and 6 bases respectively, with 19 bases between them. Germline V gene sequence: CDR1 MGHRA, CDR2 YSYEKL. CDR3 length: 17 amino acids. The CDR3 region is CASSPMGSGRFNSPLHF. DNA of the CDR3: TGCGCCAGCAGCCCCATGGGAAGCGGACGCTTTAATTCACCCCTCCACTTT.

V usage is TRBV12-5 and J usage is TRBJ1-3; D unresolved. The germline gives CDR1 LGHNT, CDR2 FRNRAP. V lost 2 bases and J 0 bases, leaving 8 bases between the germline ends. The length of the CDR3 is 15 residues. CDR3 loop: CASGLFRNSGNTIYF. The CDR3, as DNA: TGTGCTAGTGGTTTGTTCCGGAACTCTGGAAACACCATATATTTT.